This T cell receptor (beta chain) was documented in a study of blood T cells in healthy people across ages. This clonotype has a count of ten or more. Through a sample-barcoded 5' primer and a J-beta primer mix, a second PCR was run for roughly 6 to 11 cycles. TCRdb ran MiXCR on the 5' RACE reads and lists one entry per CDR3 protein. The repertoire holds roughly 700,000 distinct CDR3 sequences, with around 49% as singletons. The CDR3 is 14 amino acids. Germline loops: CDR1 MGHDK, CDR2 SYGVNS. Trimming shortened V by 2 bases and J by 4 bases, and 8 bases separated the two germline ends. Input material: blood. The V gene is TRBV25-1, the J gene TRBJ2-2, with D unresolved. This TCR derives from a woman in her fifties or sixties in good health. The CDR3 reads CASSEGGSTGELFF. The CDR3 nucleotides read TGTGCCAGCAGTGAAGGTGGATCCACCGGGGAGCTGTTTTTT.